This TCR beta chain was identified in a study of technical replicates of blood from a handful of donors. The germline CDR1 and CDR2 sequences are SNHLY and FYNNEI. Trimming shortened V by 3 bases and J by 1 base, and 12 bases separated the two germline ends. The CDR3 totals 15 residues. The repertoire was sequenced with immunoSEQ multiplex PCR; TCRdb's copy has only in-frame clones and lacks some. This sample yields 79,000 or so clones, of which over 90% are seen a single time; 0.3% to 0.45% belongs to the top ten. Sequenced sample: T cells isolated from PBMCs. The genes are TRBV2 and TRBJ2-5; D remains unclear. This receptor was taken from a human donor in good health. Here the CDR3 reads CASSDAATSQETQYF. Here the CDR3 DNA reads TGTGCCAGCAGTGATGCAGCGACCTCCCAAGAGACCCAGTACTTC. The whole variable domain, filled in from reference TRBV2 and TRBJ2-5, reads EPEVTQTPSHQVTQMGQEVILRCVPISNHLYFYWYRQILGQKVEFLVSFYNNEISEKSEIFDDQFSVERPDGSNFTLKIRSTKLEDSAMYFCASSDAATSQETQYFGPGTRLLVL.